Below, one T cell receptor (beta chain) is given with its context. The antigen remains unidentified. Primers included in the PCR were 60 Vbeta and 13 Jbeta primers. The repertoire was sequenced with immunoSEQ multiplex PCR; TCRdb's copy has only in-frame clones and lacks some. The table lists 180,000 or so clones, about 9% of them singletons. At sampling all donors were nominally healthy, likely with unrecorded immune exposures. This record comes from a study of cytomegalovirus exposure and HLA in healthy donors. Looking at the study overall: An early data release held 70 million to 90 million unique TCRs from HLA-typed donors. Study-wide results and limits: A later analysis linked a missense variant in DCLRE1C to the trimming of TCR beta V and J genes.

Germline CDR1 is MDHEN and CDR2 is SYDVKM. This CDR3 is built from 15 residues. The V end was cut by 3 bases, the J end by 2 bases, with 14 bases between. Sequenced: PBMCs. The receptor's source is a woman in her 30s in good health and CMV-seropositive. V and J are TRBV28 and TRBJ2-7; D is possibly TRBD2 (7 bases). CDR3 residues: CASSLRGGRAYEQYF. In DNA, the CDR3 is TGTGCCAGCAGTTTGAGAGGGGGGAGGGCCTACGAGCAGTACTTC. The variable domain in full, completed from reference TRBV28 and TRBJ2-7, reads DVKVTQSSRYLVKRTGEKVFLECVQDMDHENMFWYRQDPGLGLRLIYFSYDVKMKEKGDIPEGYSVSREKKERFSLILESASTNQTSMYLCASSLRGGRAYEQYFGPGTRLTVT.